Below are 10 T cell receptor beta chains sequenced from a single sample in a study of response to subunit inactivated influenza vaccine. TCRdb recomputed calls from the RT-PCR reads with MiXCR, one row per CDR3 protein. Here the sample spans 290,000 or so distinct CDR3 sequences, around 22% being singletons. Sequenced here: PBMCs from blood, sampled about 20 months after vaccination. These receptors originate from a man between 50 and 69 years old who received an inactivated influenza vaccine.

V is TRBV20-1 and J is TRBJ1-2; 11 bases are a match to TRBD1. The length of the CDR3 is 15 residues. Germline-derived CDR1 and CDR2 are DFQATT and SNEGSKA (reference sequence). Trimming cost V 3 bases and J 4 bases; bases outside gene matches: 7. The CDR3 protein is CSASRTGTGGYGYTF. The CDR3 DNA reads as TGCAGTGCTAGCCGCACCGGGACAGGGGGCTATGGCTACACCTTC.

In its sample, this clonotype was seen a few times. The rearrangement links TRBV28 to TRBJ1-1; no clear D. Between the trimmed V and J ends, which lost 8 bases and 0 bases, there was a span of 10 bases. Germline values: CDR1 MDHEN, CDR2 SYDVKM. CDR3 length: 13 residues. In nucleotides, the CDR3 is TGTGCCAGCGGGCAGTTCATGAACACTGAAGCTTTCTTT. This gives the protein CASGQFMNTEAFF.

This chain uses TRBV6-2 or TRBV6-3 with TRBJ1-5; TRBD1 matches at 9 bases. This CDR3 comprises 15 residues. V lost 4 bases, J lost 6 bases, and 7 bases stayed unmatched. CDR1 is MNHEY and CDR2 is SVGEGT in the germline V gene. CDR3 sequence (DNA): TGTGCCAGCAGTTCAGGACAGGGGACATTTCAGCCCCAGCATTTT. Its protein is CASSSGQGTFQPQHF.

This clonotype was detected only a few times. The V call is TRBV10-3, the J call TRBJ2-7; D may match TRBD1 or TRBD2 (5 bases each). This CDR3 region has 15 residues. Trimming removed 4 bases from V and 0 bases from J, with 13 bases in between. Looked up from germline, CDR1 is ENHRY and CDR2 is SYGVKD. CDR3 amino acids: CAISGIGDVSYEQYF. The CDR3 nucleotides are TGTGCCATCAGTGGTATAGGGGACGTCTCCTACGAGCAGTACTTC.

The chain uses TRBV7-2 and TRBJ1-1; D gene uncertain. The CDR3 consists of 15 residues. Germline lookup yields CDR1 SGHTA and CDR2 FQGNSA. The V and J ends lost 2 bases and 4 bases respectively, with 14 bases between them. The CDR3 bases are TGTGCCAGCAGCTTATCTAGGAATGTCGGCACTGAAGCTTTCTTT. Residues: CASSLSRNVGTEAFF.

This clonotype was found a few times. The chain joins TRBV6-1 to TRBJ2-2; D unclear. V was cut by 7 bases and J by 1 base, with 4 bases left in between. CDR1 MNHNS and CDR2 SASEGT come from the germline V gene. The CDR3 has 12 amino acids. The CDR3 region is CASTVNTGELFF. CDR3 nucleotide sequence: TGTGCCAGCACCGTGAACACCGGGGAGCTGTTTTTT.

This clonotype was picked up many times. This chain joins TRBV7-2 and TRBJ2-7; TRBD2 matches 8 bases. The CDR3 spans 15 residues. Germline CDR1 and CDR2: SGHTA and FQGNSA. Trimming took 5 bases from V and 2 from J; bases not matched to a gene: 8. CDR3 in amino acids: CASSPLTGGTYEQYF. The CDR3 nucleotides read TGTGCCAGCAGCCCCCTAACGGGGGGGACCTACGAGCAGTACTTC.

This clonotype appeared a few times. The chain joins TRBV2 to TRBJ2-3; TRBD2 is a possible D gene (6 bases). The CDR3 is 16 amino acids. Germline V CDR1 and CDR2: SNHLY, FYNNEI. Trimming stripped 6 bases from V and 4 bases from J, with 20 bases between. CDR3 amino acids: CASSLGTRPSPDTQYF. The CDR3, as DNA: TGTGCCAGCAGCCTTGGGACTCGCCCAAGCCCAGATACGCAGTATTTT.

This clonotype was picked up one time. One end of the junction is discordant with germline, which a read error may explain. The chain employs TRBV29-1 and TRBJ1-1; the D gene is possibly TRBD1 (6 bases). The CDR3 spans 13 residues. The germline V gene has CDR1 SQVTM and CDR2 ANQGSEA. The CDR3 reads CSSLGGSSTEALF. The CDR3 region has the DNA TGCAGCTCCCTCGGGGGCTCGTCCACTGAAGCTTTATTT. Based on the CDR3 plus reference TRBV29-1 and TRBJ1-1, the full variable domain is SAVISQKPSRDICQRGTSLTIQCQVDSQVTMMFWYRQQPGQSLTLIATANQGSEATYESGFVIDKFPISRPNLTFSTLTVSNMSPEDSSIYLCSSLGGSSTEALFGQGTRLTVV.

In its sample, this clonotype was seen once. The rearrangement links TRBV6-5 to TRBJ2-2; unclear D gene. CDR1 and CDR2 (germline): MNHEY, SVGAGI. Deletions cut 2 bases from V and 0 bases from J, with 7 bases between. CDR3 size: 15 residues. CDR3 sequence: CASSYVASNTGELFF. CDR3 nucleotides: TGTGCCAGCAGTTACGTGGCCTCGAACACCGGGGAGCTGTTTTTT.